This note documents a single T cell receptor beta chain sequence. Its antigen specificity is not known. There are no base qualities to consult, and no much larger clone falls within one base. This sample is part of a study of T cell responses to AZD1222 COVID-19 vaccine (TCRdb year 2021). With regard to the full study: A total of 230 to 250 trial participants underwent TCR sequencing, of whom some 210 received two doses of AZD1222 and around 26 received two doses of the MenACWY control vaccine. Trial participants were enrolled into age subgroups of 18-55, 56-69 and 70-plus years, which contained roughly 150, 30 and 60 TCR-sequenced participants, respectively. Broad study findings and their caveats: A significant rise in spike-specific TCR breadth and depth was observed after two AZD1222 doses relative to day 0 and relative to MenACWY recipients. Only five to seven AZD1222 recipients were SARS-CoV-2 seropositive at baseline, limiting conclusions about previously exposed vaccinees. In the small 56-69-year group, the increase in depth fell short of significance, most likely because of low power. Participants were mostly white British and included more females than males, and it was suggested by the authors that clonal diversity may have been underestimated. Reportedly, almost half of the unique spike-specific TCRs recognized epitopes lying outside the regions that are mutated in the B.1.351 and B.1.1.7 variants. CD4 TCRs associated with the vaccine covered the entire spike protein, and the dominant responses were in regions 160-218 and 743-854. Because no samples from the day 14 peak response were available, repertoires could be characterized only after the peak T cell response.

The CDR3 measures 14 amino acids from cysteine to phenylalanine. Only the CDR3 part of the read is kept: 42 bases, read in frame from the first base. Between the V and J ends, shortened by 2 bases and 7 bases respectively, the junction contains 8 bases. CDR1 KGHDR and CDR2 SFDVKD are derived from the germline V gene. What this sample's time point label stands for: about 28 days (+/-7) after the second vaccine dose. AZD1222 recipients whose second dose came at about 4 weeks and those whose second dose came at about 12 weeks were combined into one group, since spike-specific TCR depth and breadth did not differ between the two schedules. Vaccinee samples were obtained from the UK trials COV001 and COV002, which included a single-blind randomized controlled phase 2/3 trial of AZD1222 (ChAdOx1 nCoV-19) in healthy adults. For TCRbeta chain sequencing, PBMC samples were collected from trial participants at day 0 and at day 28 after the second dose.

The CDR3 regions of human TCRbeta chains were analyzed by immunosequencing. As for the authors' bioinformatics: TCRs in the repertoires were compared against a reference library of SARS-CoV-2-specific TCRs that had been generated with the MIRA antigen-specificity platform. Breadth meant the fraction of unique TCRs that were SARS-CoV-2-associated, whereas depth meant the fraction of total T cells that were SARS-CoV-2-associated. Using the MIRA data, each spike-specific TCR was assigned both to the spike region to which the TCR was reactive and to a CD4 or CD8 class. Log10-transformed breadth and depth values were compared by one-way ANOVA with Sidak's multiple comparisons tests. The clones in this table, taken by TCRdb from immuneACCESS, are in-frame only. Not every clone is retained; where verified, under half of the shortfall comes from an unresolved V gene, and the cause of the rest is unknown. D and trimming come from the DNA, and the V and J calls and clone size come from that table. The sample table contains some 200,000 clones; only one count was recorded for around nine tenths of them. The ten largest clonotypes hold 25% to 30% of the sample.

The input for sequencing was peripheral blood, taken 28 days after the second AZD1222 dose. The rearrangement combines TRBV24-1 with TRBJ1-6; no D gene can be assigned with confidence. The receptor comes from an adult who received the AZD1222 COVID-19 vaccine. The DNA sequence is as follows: TGTGCCACCAGTGATTCGGCTACAAATTCACCCCTCCACTTT. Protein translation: CATSDSATNSPLHF.